The T cell receptor beta chain under discussion was sequenced for a study of T cell responses to AZD1222 COVID-19 vaccine. Study-level points and caveats: Baseline seropositivity occurred in only a handful of AZD1222 recipients.

A note on this clone: Antigen: not known.

Trimming cost V 0 bases and J 3 bases, with 6 bases left between them. The CDR3 totals 14 residues. Germline V gene data show CDR1 as SGHRS and CDR2 as YFSETQ. The table came from immunoSEQ multiplex PCR; TCRdb's copy has only in-frame clones and leaves some out. The sample holds tens of thousands of clones, just over 85% seen once. This chain uses TRBV5-1 with TRBJ1-4; D is uncertain. The TCR comes from an adult in good health. The material sequenced was peripheral blood, taken on day 0 of MenACWY control vaccination. The CDR3: CASSLGQANEKLFF. CDR3 in DNA: TGCGCCAGCAGCTTGGGGCAGGCTAATGAAAAACTGTTTTTT.